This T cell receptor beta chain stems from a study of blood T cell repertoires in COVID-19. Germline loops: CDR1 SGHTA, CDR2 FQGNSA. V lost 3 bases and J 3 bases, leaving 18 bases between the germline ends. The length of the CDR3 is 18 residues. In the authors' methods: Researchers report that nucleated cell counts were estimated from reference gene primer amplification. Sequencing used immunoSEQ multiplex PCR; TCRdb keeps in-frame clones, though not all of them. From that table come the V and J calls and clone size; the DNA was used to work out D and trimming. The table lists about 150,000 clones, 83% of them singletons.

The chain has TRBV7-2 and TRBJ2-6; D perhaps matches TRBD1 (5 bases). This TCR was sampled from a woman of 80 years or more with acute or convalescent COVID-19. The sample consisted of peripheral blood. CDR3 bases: TGTGCCAGCAGCTTTGGACCCGTAGGGGTCAGTGGGGCCAACGTCCTGACTTTC. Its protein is CASSFGPVGVSGANVLTF.